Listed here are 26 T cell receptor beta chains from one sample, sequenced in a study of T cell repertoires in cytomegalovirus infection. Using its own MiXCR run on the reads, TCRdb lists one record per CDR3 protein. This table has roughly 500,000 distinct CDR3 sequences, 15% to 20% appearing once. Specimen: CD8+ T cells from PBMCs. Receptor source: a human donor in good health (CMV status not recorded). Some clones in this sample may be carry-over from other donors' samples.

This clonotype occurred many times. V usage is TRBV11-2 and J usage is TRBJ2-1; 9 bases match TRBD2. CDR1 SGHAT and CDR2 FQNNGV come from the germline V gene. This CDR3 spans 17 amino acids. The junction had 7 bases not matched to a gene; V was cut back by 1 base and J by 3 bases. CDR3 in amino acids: CASSLALAGRSYNEQFF. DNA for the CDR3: TGTGCCAGCAGCTTAGCCCTAGCGGGACGAAGCTACAATGAGCAGTTCTTC. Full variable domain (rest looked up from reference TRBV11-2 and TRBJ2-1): EAGVAQSPRYKIIEKRQSVAFWCNPISGHATLYWYQQILGQGPKLLIQFQNNGVVDDSQLPKDRFSAERLKGVDSTLKIQPAKLEDSAVYLCASSLALAGRSYNEQFFGPGTRLTVL.

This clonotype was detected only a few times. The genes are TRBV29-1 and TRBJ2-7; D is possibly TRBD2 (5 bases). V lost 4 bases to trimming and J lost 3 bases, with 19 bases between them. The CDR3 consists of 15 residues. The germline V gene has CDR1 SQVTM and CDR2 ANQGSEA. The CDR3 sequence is CSVARERSRFYEQYF. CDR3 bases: TGCAGCGTTGCGAGGGAGCGGTCACGATTCTACGAGCAGTACTTC.

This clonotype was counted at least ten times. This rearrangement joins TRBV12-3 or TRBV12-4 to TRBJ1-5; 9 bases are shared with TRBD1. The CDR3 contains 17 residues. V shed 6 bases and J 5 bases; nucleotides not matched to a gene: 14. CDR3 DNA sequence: TGTGCCAGCAGCCCCGGGACAGGGAGTATTCGGGATCAGCCCCAGCATTTT. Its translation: CASSPGTGSIRDQPQHF.

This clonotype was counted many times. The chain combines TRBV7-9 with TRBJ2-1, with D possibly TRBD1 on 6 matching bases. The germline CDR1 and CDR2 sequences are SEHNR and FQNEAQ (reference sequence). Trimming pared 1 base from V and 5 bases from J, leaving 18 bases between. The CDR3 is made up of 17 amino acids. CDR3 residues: CASSLGVGTYLDNEQFF. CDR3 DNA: TGTGCCAGCAGCTTAGGGGTGGGGACATACCTGGACAATGAGCAGTTCTTC.

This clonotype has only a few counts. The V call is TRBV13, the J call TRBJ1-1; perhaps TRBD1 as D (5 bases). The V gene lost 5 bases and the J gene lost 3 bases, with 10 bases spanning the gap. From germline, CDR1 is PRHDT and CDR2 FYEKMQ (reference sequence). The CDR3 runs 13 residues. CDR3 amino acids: CASSMGTDTEAFF. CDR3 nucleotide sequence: TGTGCCAGCAGCATGGGGACGGACACTGAAGCTTTCTTT. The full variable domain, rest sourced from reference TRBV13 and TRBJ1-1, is AAGVIQSPRHLIKEKRETATLKCYPIPRHDTVYWYQQGPGQDPQFLISFYEKMQSDKGSIPDRFSAQQFSDYHSELNMSSLELGDSALYFCASSMGTDTEAFFGQGTRLTVV.

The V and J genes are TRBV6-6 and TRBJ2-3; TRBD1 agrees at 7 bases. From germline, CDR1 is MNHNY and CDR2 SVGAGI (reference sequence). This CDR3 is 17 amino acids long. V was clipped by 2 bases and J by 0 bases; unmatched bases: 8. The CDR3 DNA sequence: TGTGCCAGCAGTTACCCAACAGGGGTCCCTAGCACAGATACGCAGTATTTT. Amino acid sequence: CASSYPTGVPSTDTQYF.

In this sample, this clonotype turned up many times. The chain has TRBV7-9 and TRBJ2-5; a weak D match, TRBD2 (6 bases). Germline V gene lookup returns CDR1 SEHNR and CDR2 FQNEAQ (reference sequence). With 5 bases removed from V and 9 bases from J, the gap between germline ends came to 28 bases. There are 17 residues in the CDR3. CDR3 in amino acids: CASSPNLNPTRGVAQYF. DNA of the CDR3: TGTGCCAGCAGCCCGAACCTAAATCCGACTAGAGGGGTGGCCCAGTACTTC.

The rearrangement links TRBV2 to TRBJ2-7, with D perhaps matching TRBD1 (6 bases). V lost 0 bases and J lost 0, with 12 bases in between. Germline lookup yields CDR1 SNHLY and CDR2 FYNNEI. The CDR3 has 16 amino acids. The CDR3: CASSEALRTDSYEQYF. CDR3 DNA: TGTGCCAGCAGTGAAGCGCTTAGGACAGACTCCTACGAGCAGTACTTC.

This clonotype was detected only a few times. The CDR3 region is CATSRGRWNEQFF. CDR3 nucleotides: TGTGCCACCAGCAGGGGAAGGTGGAATGAGCAGTTCTTC. The chain recombines TRBV15 with TRBJ2-1; no clear D. The length of the CDR3 is 13 residues. The V end was cut by 3 bases, the J end by 7 bases, with 10 bases between. Germline loops: CDR1 LNHNV, CDR2 YYDKDF (reference sequence).

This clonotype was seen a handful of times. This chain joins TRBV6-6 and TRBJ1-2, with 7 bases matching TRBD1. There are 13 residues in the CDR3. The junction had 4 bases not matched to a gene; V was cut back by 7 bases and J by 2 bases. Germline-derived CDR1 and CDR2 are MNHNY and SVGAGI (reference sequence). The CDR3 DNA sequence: TGTGCCAGCACCCTGACAGGGAACTATGGCTACACCTTC. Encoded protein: CASTLTGNYGYTF.

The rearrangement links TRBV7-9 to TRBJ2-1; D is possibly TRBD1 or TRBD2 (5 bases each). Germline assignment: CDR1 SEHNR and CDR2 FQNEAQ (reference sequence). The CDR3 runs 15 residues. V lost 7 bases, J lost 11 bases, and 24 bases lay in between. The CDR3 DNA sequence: TGTGCCAGCAACAATCCTTGGGGAACCTCGGGGCAGCAGTTCTTC. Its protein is CASNNPWGTSGQQFF.

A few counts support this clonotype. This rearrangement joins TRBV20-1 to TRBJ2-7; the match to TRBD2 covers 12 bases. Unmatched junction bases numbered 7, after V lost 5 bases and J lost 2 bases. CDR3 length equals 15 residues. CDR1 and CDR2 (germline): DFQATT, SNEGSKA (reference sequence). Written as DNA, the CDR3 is TGCAGTGCTTGGTGGACTAGCGGGATTACCTACGAGCAGTACTTC. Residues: CSAWWTSGITYEQYF.

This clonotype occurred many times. The CDR3 is CASSEDRVAGVAYNEQFF. CDR3 DNA sequence: TGTGCCAGCAGTGAAGATCGAGTAGCGGGCGTTGCCTACAATGAGCAGTTCTTC. The V and J genes are TRBV6-1 and TRBJ2-1; 7 positions agree with TRBD2. Germline values: CDR1 MNHNS, CDR2 SASEGT. This CDR3 has 18 amino acids. V trimming: 1 base; J trimming: 2 bases; junction bases outside the gene matches: 11.

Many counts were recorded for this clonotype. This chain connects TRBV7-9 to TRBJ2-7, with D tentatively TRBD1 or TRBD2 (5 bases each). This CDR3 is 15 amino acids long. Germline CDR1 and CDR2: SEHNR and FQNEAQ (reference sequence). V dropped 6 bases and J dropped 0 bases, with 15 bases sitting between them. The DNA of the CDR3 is TGTGCCAGCAGTTCTGGGACGGCTTCCTCCTACGAGCAGTACTTC. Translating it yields CASSSGTASSYEQYF.

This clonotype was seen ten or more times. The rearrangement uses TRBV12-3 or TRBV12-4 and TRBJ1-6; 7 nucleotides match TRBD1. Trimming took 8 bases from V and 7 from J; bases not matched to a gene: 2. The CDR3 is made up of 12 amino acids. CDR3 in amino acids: CASRDSNSPLHF. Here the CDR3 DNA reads TGTGCCAGCCGGGACAGCAATTCACCCCTCCACTTT.

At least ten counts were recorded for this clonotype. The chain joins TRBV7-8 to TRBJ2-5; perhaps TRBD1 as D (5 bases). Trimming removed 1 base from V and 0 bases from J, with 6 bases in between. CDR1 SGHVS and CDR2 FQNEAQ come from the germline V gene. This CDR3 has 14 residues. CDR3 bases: TGTGCCAGCAGCTTAGGGGGCAACCAAGAGACCCAGTACTTC. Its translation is CASSLGGNQETQYF.

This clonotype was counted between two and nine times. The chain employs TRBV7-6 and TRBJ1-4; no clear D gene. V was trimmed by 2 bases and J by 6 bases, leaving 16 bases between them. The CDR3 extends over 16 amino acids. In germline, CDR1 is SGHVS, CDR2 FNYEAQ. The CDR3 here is CASSLRPGEGDEKLFF. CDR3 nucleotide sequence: TGTGCCAGCAGCTTACGCCCAGGCGAAGGCGATGAAAAACTGTTTTTT.

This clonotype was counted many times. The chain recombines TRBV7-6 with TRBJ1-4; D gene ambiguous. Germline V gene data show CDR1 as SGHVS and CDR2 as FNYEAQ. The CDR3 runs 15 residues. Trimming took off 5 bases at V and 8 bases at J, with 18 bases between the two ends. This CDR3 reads CASSPPRMGGEKLFF. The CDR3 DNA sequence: TGTGCCAGCAGCCCGCCCCGGATGGGTGGAGAAAAACTGTTTTTT. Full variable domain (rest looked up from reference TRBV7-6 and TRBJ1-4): GAGVSQSPRYKVTKRGQDVALRCDPISGHVSLYWYRQALGQGPEFLTYFNYEAQQDKSGLPNDRFSAERPEGSISTLTIQRTEQRDSAMYRCASSPPRMGGEKLFFGSGTQLSVL.

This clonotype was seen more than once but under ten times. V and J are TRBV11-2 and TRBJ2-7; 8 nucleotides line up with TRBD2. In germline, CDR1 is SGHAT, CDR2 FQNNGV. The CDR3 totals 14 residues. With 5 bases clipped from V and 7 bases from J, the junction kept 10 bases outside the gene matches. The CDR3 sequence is CASSPGTSVGEQYF. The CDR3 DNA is TGTGCCAGCAGCCCGGGGACTAGTGTGGGGGAGCAGTACTTC. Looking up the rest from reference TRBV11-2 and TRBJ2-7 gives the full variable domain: EAGVAQSPRYKIIEKRQSVAFWCNPISGHATLYWYQQILGQGPKLLIQFQNNGVVDDSQLPKDRFSAERLKGVDSTLKIQPAKLEDSAVYLCASSPGTSVGEQYFGPGTRLTVT.

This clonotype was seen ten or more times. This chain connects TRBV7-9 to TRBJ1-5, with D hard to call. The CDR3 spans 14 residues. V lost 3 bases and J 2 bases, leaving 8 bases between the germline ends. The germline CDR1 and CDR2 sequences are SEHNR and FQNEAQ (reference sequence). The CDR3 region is CASSFGTGNQPQHF. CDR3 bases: TGTGCCAGCAGCTTCGGAACAGGCAATCAGCCCCAGCATTTT.

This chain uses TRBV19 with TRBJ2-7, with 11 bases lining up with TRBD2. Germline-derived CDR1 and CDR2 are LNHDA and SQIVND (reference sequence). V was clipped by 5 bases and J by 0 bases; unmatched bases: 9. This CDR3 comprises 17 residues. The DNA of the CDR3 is TGTGCCAGTAGTTACGGGACTAGCGGACCAAGCTCCTACGAGCAGTACTTC. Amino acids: CASSYGTSGPSSYEQYF.

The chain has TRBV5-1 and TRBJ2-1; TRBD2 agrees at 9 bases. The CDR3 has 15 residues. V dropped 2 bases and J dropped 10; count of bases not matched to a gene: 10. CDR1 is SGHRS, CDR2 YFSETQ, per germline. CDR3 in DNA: TGCGCCAGCAGCTTAGTTAGCGGGAGCGTGGACGAGCAGTTCTTC. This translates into CASSLVSGSVDEQFF. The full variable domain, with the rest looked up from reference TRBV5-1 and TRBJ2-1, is KAGVTQTPRYLIKTRGQQVTLSCSPISGHRSVSWYQQTPGQGLQFLFEYFSETQRNKGNFPGRFSGRQFSNSRSEMNVSTLELGDSALYLCASSLVSGSVDEQFFGPGTRLTVL.

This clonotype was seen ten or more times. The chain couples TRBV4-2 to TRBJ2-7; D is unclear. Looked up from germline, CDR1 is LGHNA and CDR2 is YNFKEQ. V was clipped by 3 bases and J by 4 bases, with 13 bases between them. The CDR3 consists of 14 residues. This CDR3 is CASSQKAEEYEQYF. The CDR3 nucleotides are TGTGCCAGCAGCCAGAAGGCAGAAGAGTACGAGCAGTACTTC.

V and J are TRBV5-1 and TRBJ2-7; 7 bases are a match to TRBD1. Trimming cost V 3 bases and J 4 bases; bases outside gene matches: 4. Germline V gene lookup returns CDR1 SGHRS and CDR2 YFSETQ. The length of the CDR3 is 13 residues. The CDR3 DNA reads TGCGCCAGCAGCTACGGGACAGTTTACGAGCAGTACTTC. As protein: CASSYGTVYEQYF.

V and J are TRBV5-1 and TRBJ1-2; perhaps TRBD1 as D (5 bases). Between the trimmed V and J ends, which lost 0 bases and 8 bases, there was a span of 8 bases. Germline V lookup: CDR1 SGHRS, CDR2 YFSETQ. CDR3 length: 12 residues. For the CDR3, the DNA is TGCGCCAGCAGCTTGGAAGGGGTCGGCTACACCTTC. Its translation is CASSLEGVGYTF. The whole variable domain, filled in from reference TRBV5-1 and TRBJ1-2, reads KAGVTQTPRYLIKTRGQQVTLSCSPISGHRSVSWYQQTPGQGLQFLFEYFSETQRNKGNFPGRFSGRQFSNSRSEMNVSTLELGDSALYLCASSLEGVGYTFGSGTRLTVV.

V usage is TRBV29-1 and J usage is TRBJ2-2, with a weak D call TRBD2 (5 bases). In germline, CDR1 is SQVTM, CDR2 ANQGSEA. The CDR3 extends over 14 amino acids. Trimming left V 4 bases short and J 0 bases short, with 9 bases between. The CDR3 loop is CSVGSASNTGELFF. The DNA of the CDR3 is TGCAGCGTTGGTAGCGCCTCGAACACCGGGGAGCTGTTTTTT.